One sample yielded the 19 T cell receptor beta chains listed below, sequenced in a study of long-term antiretroviral therapy in people with HIV. The assay, immunoSEQ v3.0, was run at survey level. Profiling relied on immunoSEQ multiplex PCR, and the TCRdb table lists in-frame clones only, not all of them. This sample has 40,000 to 45,000 clones, with nearly 95% found just once. Source: unsorted PBMCs, taken 3.7 years after starting antiretroviral therapy. Receptors originate from a woman aged 45 to 65 with HIV.

The chain uses TRBV5-1 and TRBJ2-5; 7 bases align to TRBD1. Per germline, CDR1 SGHRS and CDR2 YFSETQ. After removal of 4 bases from V and 0 bases from J, the junction contained 3 bases not matched to a gene. The CDR3 runs 14 residues. The DNA for the CDR3 is TGCGCCAGCAGCCGAGGGACAGACCAAGAGACCCAGTACTTC. It specifies CASSRGTDQETQYF.

The chain combines TRBV7-9 with TRBJ2-2; 7 positions match TRBD1. The junction had 8 bases not matched to a gene; V was cut back by 3 bases and J by 7 bases. Per the germline V gene, CDR1 is SEHNR and CDR2 is FQNEAQ (reference sequence). The CDR3 length is 15 residues. The CDR3 coding sequence is TGTGCCAGCAGCTTCATAGGGGGCTATGGCGGGGAGCTGTTTTTT. Its protein is CASSFIGGYGGELFF.

The rearrangement uses TRBV9 and TRBJ1-3; D might be TRBD1 (5 bases). Germline-derived CDR1 and CDR2 are SGDLS and YYNGEE. The CDR3 is 15 residues long. Trimming took 2 bases from V and 0 from J, leaving 9 bases between them. DNA for the CDR3: TGTGCCAGCAGCGTGAGGGGAGGCTCTGGAAACACCATATATTTT. Its translation is CASSVRGGSGNTIYF.

The rearrangement joins TRBV6-1 to TRBJ1-2, with D tentatively TRBD1 (5 bases). The CDR3 has 16 residues. V lost 0 bases, J lost 3 bases, and 14 bases lay in between. Germline CDR1 is MNHNS and CDR2 is SASEGT. Here the CDR3 DNA reads TGTGCCAGCAGTGAAGCGCTAGCAGGGACCTACTATGGCTACACCTTC. Amino acids: CASSEALAGTYYGYTF.

This clone occurred a few times. The chain has TRBV29-1 and TRBJ1-5, with 8 bases matching TRBD1. The V segment lost 7 bases and the J segment 6 bases; nucleotides outside the gene matches: 5. This CDR3 region has 12 residues. CDR1 is SQVTM, CDR2 ANQGSEA, per germline. The CDR3 sequence: CSAGQGSQPQHF. CDR3 coding DNA: TGCAGCGCTGGACAGGGAAGTCAGCCCCAGCATTTT.

The rearrangement links TRBV5-5 to TRBJ1-4, with D perhaps matching TRBD1 (5 bases). V lost 0 bases, J lost 4 bases, and 10 bases lay in between. Germline V lookup: CDR1 SGHKS, CDR2 YYEKEE (reference sequence). The CDR3 is made up of 15 amino acids. DNA for the CDR3: TGTGCCAGCAGCTTGGCCGGGGACCTTAATGAAAAACTGTTTTTT. Translated: CASSLAGDLNEKLFF. The full variable domain, with the rest looked up from reference TRBV5-5 and TRBJ1-4, is DAGVTQSPTHLIKTRGQQVTLRCSPISGHKSVSWYQQVLGQGPQFIFQYYEKEERGRGNFPDRFSARQFPNYSSELNVNALLLGDSALYLCASSLAGDLNEKLFFGSGTQLSVL.

The chain carries TRBV11-2 and TRBJ2-4; the match to TRBD1 covers 12 bases. Unmatched junction bases numbered 10, after V lost 5 bases and J lost 14 bases. CDR1 is SGHAT and CDR2 is FQNNGV in the germline V gene. The CDR3 sequence is 14 residues long. The CDR3 region is CASSESLGQGAEYF. The CDR3 bases are TGTGCCAGCAGCGAGAGCTTGGGACAGGGGGCAGAGTACTTC.

The chain links TRBV4-1 to TRBJ1-1; unclear D gene. The length of the CDR3 is 19 residues. Germline V gene data show CDR1 as MGHRA and CDR2 as YSYEKL. The V and J ends lost 3 bases and 0 bases respectively, with 23 bases between them. The CDR3 protein is CASSHGFPPAANMNTEAFF. CDR3 bases: TGCGCCAGCAGCCATGGGTTTCCGCCAGCCGCGAATATGAACACTGAAGCTTTCTTT.

This clone was detected only once. The V gene is TRBV6-1, the J gene TRBJ1-2; 12 nucleotides line up with TRBD1. Trimming at V came to 1 base and at J to 4 bases, leaving 4 bases not matched to a gene. CDR1 MNHNS and CDR2 SASEGT come from the germline V gene. The CDR3 extends over 16 amino acids. The CDR3 DNA is TGTGCCAGCAGTGAAGGAGTGGGACAGGGGGCCTATGGCTACACCTTC. It yields the protein CASSEGVGQGAYGYTF.

The chain links TRBV20-1 to TRBJ2-7; D tentatively fits TRBD1 or TRBD2 (5 bases each). CDR3 length: 11 amino acids. Germline V gene data show CDR1 as DFQATT and CDR2 as SNEGSKA (reference sequence). The CDR3 DNA sequence: TGCAGCTTAAGAGGGGCGTACGAGCAGTACTTC. This codes for CSLRGAYEQYF.

The chain is built from TRBV7-9 and TRBJ1-2; D gene ambiguous. The V and J ends lost 4 bases and 4 bases respectively, with 22 bases between them. Germline V lookup: CDR1 SEHNR, CDR2 FQNEAQ (reference sequence). The CDR3 extends over 17 amino acids. CDR3 sequence: CASSSYRTLTNFYGYTF. CDR3 bases: TGTGCCAGCAGCTCCTACCGAACCCTGACAAACTTCTATGGCTACACCTTC.

The rearrangement uses TRBV6-5 and TRBJ2-7; 11 positions agree with TRBD2. The trim removed 6 bases at V and 4 bases at J, leaving 8 bases unmatched. The CDR3 contains 15 residues. Germline CDR1 MNHEY, CDR2 SVGAGI. Here the CDR3 DNA reads TGTGCCAGCAGCCCCCCACTAGCGGGGGTTTACGAGCAGTACTTC. It is translated as CASSPPLAGVYEQYF.

The chain employs TRBV7-2 and TRBJ2-7; no reliable D call. Germline V gene sequence: CDR1 SGHTA, CDR2 FQGNSA. The CDR3 extends over 11 amino acids. The ends were cut back, 5 bases at V and 0 bases at J, with 2 bases in the middle. CDR3 protein: CASSPSYEQYF. The CDR3 coding sequence is TGTGCCAGCAGCCCCTCCTACGAGCAGTACTTC. Filled out from reference TRBV7-2 and TRBJ2-7, the complete variable domain reads GAGVSQSPSNKVTEKGKDVELRCDPISGHTALYWYRQSLGQGLEFLIYFQGNSAPDKSGLPSDRFSAERTGGSVSTLTIQRTQQEDSAVYLCASSPSYEQYFGPGTRLTVT.

The chain employs TRBV30 and TRBJ1-2; the D gene is possibly TRBD1 (5 bases). Trimming removed 0 bases at V and 6 bases at J, with 26 bases between. The CDR3 sequence is 18 residues long. Germline CDR1 is GTSNPN and CDR2 is SVGIG (reference sequence). This CDR3 reads CAWSVFRGGNYFLDGYTF. In DNA, the CDR3 is TGTGCCTGGAGTGTATTTAGGGGTGGCAACTATTTCCTCGATGGCTACACCTTC. Full variable domain (remainder filled in from reference TRBV30 and TRBJ1-2): SQTIHQWPATLVQPVGSPLSLECTVEGTSNPNLYWYRQAAGRGLQLLFYSVGIGQISSEVPQNLSASRPQDRQFILSSKKLLLSDSGFYLCAWSVFRGGNYFLDGYTFGSGTRLTVV.

The chain links TRBV5-1 to TRBJ1-2, with a tentative D call TRBD1 (5 bases). Germline V gene data show CDR1 as SGHRS and CDR2 as YFSETQ. The V gene lost 6 bases and the J gene lost 2 bases, with 11 bases spanning the gap. CDR3 length: 13 residues. The CDR3 sequence is CASTGGENYGYTF. CDR3 DNA sequence: TGCGCCAGCACGGGGGGGGAGAACTATGGCTACACCTTC.

As for this clone: The same CDR3 is also encoded by other DNA sequences in this sample. The chain couples TRBV7-9 to TRBJ2-7; D is uncertain. Germline assignment: CDR1 SEHNR and CDR2 FQNEAQ (reference sequence). The CDR3 is 11 residues long. V lost 2 bases and J lost 3, with 2 bases in between. This chain's CDR3 is CASSLSYEQYF. The CDR3 nucleotides are TGTGCCAGCAGCTTAAGCTACGAGCAGTACTTC.

The rearrangement joins TRBV30 to TRBJ2-5; D may match TRBD1 or TRBD2 (5 bases each). The CDR3 covers 13 residues. The germline gives CDR1 GTSNPN, CDR2 SVGIG (reference sequence). V dropped 2 bases and J dropped 1 base, with 8 bases sitting between them. The CDR3 bases are TGTGCCTGGAGTATCGGGGCCCAAGAGACCCAGTACTTC. It yields the protein CAWSIGAQETQYF.

The CDR3 region is CASSQELAGEVDTQYF. The CDR3 nucleotides are TGCGCCAGCAGCCAAGAACTAGCGGGGGAAGTAGATACGCAGTATTTT. J is TRBJ2-3 and V is TRBV4-3; 11 bases align to TRBD2. CDR3 length: 16 residues. V shed 0 bases, J shed 5 bases, and the junction held 4 bases outside the gene matches. Per the germline V gene, CDR1 is LGHNA and CDR2 is YSLEER.

The V gene is TRBV6-4, the J gene TRBJ1-4; the D is unclear. Trimming removed 0 bases from V and 0 bases from J, with 14 bases in between. The germline V gene encodes CDR1 MRHNA and CDR2 SNTAGT. The CDR3 runs 18 residues. The CDR3 loop is CASSDSREGIPTNEKLFF. CDR3 nucleotide sequence: TGTGCCAGCAGTGACTCGAGGGAGGGAATTCCAACTAATGAAAAACTGTTTTTT.